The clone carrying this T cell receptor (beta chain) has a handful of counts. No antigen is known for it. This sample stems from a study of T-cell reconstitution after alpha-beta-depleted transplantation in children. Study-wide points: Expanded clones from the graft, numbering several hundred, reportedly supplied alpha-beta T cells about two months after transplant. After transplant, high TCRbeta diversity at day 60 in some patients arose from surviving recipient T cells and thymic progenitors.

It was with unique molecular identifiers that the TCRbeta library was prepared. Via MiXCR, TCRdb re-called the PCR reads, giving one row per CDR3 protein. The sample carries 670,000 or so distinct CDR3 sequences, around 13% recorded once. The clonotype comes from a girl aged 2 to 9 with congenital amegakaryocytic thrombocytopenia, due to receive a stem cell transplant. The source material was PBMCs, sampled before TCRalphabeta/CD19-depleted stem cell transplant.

Here the CDR3 reads CASGVGELFF. The CDR3 coding sequence is TGTGCCAGCGGGGTCGGGGAGCTGTTTTTT. The chain couples TRBV12-3 or TRBV12-4 to TRBJ2-2; D is undetermined. The germline V and J ends were trimmed by 8 bases and 7 bases, with 5 bases remaining between them. CDR3 length: 10 residues.